This record covers a single TCR beta chain. The table lists this clonotype with many counts. Its antigen is currently not known. Base qualities are not recorded, but no much larger clone differs from it by a single base. The intended sense of this specimen's time point label: newly diagnosed GD, antithyroid drugs for less than 3 months. For both TCR sequencing and RNA sequencing, RNA was extracted from PBMCs using TRIzol. The diagnosis of Graves' disease was made according to American Thyroid Association guidelines. Patients were recruited from an endocrinology department in Xi'an, China. Each patient gave approximately 8.8 milliliters of peripheral blood, collected in an EDTA anticoagulant tube. Ficoll Paque Plus density gradient separation was used to isolate PBMCs, and no further T cell sorting was performed. An Agilent 2100 Bioanalyzer and agarose gel were used to check RNA quality, while a NanoDrop 2000 measured RNA concentration.

The source of the sample is a study of regulatory T cells in long-lasting Graves disease (dated by TCRdb to the early 2020s). Describing the broader study: In the newly diagnosed Graves' disease group, patients had been taking antithyroid drugs for less than 3 months. A total of around 35 samples underwent TCR sequencing, from some 13 patients with persistent Graves' disease and 20 or so patients with newly diagnosed Graves' disease. The study was conducted in China and was registered as a clinical trial. Peripheral blood TCR sequencing and RNA sequencing compared persistent Graves' disease patients with newly diagnosed Graves' disease patients. What the study reported, not specific to this receptor: Persistent Graves' disease patients showed lower TCR Shannon entropy and fewer highly expanded clones than newly diagnosed patients, suggesting clonal expansion. The authors noted that the small sample size was a limitation that may lower accuracy. Only peripheral blood was studied, because thyroid tissue, the primary lesion, was inaccessible. Sequencing and analysis were restricted to the TCR beta chain. Patients with persistent disease shared more public clonotypes (approximately 2,500) than newly diagnosed patients did (966).

Library construction relied on multiplex PCR. The instrument was an Illumina HiSeq 4000. TCR beta libraries were built with iRepertoire HTBI primers and Arm-PCR amplification of CDR3 regions. Before sequencing, the PCR products went through gel purification. In the paper's pipeline: Across samples, 62 TRBV and over 11 TRBJ segments were identified and used for gene usage analysis of CDR3 amino acid clonotypes. COPE and FqMerger were used to merge filtered high-quality paired reads into contigs. BLAST was used to align contigs to IMGT TRBV, TRBD and TRBJ reference genes, with CDR3 defined following IMGT. Any clonotype with a frequency above 0.1% was counted as a highly expanded clone. Shannon entropy was used to measure repertoire diversity, and the Gini coefficient was used to measure V-J evenness. A clonotype was considered public if more than one individual shared it. TCRdb took the public reads, trimmed them with fastp at Q25, ran MiXCR for clone calling and kept in-frame beta chains. Rows with one shared CDR3 protein collapse into an entry with the most common genes and DNA. V and J calls and clone size were set by TCRdb, not the authors. For this sample there are some 450,000 distinct CDR3 sequences; approximately 16% appear just once. About 10% of the sample is in the top ten clones.

This sample was shared with a second study, whose subject was T cells in Graves' hyperthyroidism and ophthalmopathy. The second study reports: Stable Graves' hyperthyroidism was defined as the absence of progression to ophthalmopathy over 18 months of follow-up. Hyperthyroidism patients were aged 18 to 65 years and newly diagnosed, with disease duration of less than 2 months. Exclusion was applied to patients with uncontrolled infections, other autoimmune diseases, pregnancy or lactation. Diagnoses were based on clinical symptoms, serum thyroxine and TRAb, thyroid ultrasound and orbital computed tomography. The TCR CDR3 was subjected to a first round of RT-PCR using the HTBI primer set and the Qiagen OneStep RT-PCR kit. Blood samples also contained most of the expanded thyroid clonotypes (frequency above 0.001), which suggests that blood repertoires may reflect thyroid immune responses. A model built on a 13 V-J signature distinguished ophthalmopathy from stable hyperthyroidism, reaching approximately 89% sensitivity and 81.08% specificity in cross-validation and 80%/75% in testing. In validation, the model predicted progression to ophthalmopathy with around 71% sensitivity and 72% to 75% specificity, a median of roughly seven months before onset. To identify TCR V-J signatures that set the groups apart, the researchers used a discovery cohort of 90 to 100 patients, made up of 40 to 45 with Graves' ophthalmopathy and some 56 with stable Graves' hyperthyroidism. Prospective prediction of ophthalmopathy was tested in an independent validation cohort of 18 to 20 hyperthyroidism patients and approximately 17 patients who later progressed to ophthalmopathy. The approximately 97 discovery patients were randomly divided into training and test sets at a 7:3 ratio. The study also compared thyroid tissue and blood T-cell repertoires from roughly six Graves' hyperthyroidism patients. After sampling, hyperthyroidism patients received methimazole starting at 30 mg daily, and ophthalmopathy patients received high-dose intravenous methylprednisolone. The libraries were constructed in a second round of multiplex PCR and then size-selected and purified. Libraries were sequenced paired-end with 100 bp reads on an Illumina HiSeq2000. SOAPnuke was used to process the raw data, throwing out any read that contained adapters or uncalled bases, had a mean Phred below 15, or lacked an exact constant-primer or identifier match. COPE v1.2.5 was used to merge high-quality paired reads, and clonotypes were defined as unique nucleotide sequences. MiTCR v1.1 was used to align the clonotypes against IMGT TRBV, TRBD and TRBJ reference segments. Analysis was restricted to V-J combinations with a frequency above 0.0001, which covered about 99% of repertoires. A TCS score was defined as the ratio of F50 (clonal expansion) to E x V (chaos), with BLOSUM62-based TCRdist applied between CDR3 peptides within each V-J. Welch's t-statistics and random forest reduced roughly 500 V-J features to around 14, which were used in a naive Bayes classifier (R e1071). Sample size was not statistically predetermined, and investigators were not blinded to group allocation. TCR Vbeta CDR3 sequencing of approximately 140 peripheral blood samples (approximately 44 ophthalmopathy, over 70 hyperthyroidism and roughly 17 progressor patients) is reported in the paper.

The material sequenced was peripheral blood mononuclear cells (PBMCs), taken at new diagnosis, from a patient treated with antithyroid drugs. The clonotype was recovered from a woman younger than 45 with Graves disease. Donor details come from another sample of the same person, matched by shared clones.

CDR3 sequence: CASSYRTSGENEQFF. The nucleotide sequence reads TGTGCCAGCAGTTACAGGACTAGCGGTGAGAATGAGCAGTTCTTC. The chain was built from TRBV12-3 or TRBV12-4 and TRBJ2-1, with 10 bases aligning to TRBD2. V lost 4 bases and J lost 7 bases, and the count of bases not matched to a germline gene is 7. The CDR3 holds 15 amino acids from the cysteine to the phenylalanine. Only the CDR3 region is kept as DNA, spanning 45 bases read in frame from base 1.